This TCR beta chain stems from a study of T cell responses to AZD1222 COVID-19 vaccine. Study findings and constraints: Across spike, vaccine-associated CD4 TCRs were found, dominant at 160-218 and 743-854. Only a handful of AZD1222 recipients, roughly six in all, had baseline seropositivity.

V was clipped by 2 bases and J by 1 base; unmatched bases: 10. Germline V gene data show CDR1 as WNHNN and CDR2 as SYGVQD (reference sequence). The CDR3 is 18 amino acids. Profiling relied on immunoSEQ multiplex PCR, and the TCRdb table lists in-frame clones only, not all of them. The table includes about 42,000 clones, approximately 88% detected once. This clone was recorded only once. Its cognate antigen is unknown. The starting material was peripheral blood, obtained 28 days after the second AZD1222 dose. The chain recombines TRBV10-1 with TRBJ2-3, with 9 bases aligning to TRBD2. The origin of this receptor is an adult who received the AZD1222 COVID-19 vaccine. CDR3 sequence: CASSEGDSGSVGTDTQYF. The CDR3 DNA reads TGCGCCAGCAGTGAGGGGGATAGCGGGAGCGTTGGCACAGATACGCAGTATTTT.